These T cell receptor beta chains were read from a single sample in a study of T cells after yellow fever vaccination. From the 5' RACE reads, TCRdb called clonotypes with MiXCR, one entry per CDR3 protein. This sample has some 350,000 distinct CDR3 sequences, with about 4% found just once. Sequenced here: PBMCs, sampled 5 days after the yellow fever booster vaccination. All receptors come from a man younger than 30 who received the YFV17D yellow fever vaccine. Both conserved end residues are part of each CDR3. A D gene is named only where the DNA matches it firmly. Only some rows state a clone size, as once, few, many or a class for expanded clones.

CDR3 protein: CASSQEWGTRINYGYTF
CDR3 DNA: TGTGCCAGCAGCCAAGAGTGGGGGACAAGGATAAACTATGGCTACACCTTC
J gene: TRBJ1-2
D gene: .
clone size: many
V gene: TRBV3-1

CDR3 protein: CSARLAYETQYF
CDR3 DNA: TGCAGTGCTCGACTAGCGTATGAGACCCAGTACTTC
J gene: TRBJ2-5
D gene: TRBD2
clone size: few
V gene: TRBV20-1

CDR3 protein: CASGVGTYNEQFF
CDR3 DNA: TGCGCCAGCGGGGTCGGAACCTACAATGAGCAGTTCTTC
J gene: TRBJ2-1
D gene: .
clone size: many
V gene: TRBV5-1

CDR3 protein: CASGRATNEKLFF
CDR3 DNA: TGTGCCAGCGGAAGAGCAACTAATGAAAAACTGTTTTTT
J gene: TRBJ1-4
D gene: .
clone size: many
V gene: TRBV3-1

CDR3 protein: CASSSTVAPGYTF
CDR3 DNA: TGTGCCAGCAGCTCCACCGTGGCCCCGGGCTACACCTTC
J gene: TRBJ1-2
D gene: .
clone size: few
V gene: TRBV14

CDR3 protein: CSASEGALKADTQYF
CDR3 DNA: TGCAGTGCTAGCGAGGGGGCGCTTAAGGCAGATACGCAGTATTTT
J gene: TRBJ2-3
D gene: TRBD1
clone size: many
V gene: TRBV20-1

CDR3 protein: CSARDPGTSGGRDTQYF
CDR3 DNA: TGCAGTGCTAGAGATCCCGGGACTAGCGGGGGAAGAGATACGCAGTATTTT
J gene: TRBJ2-3
D gene: TRBD2
clone size: many
V gene: TRBV20-1

CDR3 protein: CASSLYRAGNTGELFF
CDR3 DNA: TGTGCCAGCAGCTTATACCGAGCGGGCAACACCGGGGAGCTGTTTTTT
J gene: TRBJ2-2
D gene: .
clone size: many
V gene: TRBV11-2

CDR3 protein: CASSYRDQGGRKLFF
CDR3 DNA: TGTGCCAGCAGTTACCGGGACCAGGGAGGTCGAAAACTGTTTTTT
J gene: TRBJ1-4
D gene: .
clone size: .
V gene: TRBV6-5

CDR3 protein: CATSRWDRASNQPQHF
CDR3 DNA: TGTGCCACCAGCAGGTGGGACAGGGCTAGCAATCAGCCCCAGCATTTT
J gene: TRBJ1-5
D gene: TRBD1
clone size: few
V gene: TRBV15

CDR3 protein: CSAITGATGPLSSYEQYF
CDR3 DNA: TGCAGTGCTATAACGGGGGCGACAGGCCCCCTCAGCTCCTACGAGCAGTACTTC
J gene: TRBJ2-7
D gene: .
clone size: many
V gene: TRBV20-1

CDR3 protein: CSARDVAGDDLQDSPLHF
CDR3 DNA: TGCAGTGCTAGAGACGTGGCAGGGGACGACTTGCAAGATTCACCCCTCCACTTT
J gene: TRBJ1-6
D gene: .
clone size: many
V gene: TRBV20-1

CDR3 protein: CASSLDTHYGYTF
CDR3 DNA: TGTGCCAGCAGCTTAGACACGCACTATGGCTACACCTTC
J gene: TRBJ1-2
D gene: .
clone size: few
V gene: TRBV7-9

CDR3 protein: CASSPYWTRGNEKLFF
CDR3 DNA: TGCGCCAGCAGCCCCTATTGGACAAGGGGTAATGAAAAACTGTTTTTT
J gene: TRBJ1-4
D gene: .
clone size: .
V gene: TRBV4-1

CDR3 protein: CSARFRGDHEQFF
CDR3 DNA: TGCAGTGCTAGGTTCCGGGGGGACCATGAGCAGTTCTTC
J gene: TRBJ2-1
D gene: TRBD2
clone size: many
V gene: TRBV20-1

CDR3 protein: CASSLQGQPQHF
CDR3 DNA: TGTGCCAGCAGCCTTCAGGGTCAGCCCCAGCATTTT
J gene: TRBJ1-5
D gene: .
clone size: many
V gene: TRBV3-1

CDR3 protein: CASSVDPSGVQETQYF
CDR3 DNA: TGTGCCAGCAGCGTAGATCCTAGCGGGGTCCAAGAGACCCAGTACTTC
J gene: TRBJ2-5
D gene: TRBD2
clone size: many
V gene: TRBV9

CDR3 protein: CSRRGLTDTQYF
CDR3 DNA: TGCAGTCGGAGGGGTCTCACAGATACGCAGTATTTT
J gene: TRBJ2-3
D gene: .
clone size: few
V gene: TRBV20-1

CDR3 protein: CASRGTAYNEQFF
CDR3 DNA: TGCGCCAGCCGCGGGACCGCCTACAATGAGCAGTTCTTC
J gene: TRBJ2-1
D gene: .
clone size: many
V gene: TRBV4-3

CDR3 protein: CSARRDRAYEKLFF
CDR3 DNA: TGCAGTGCTCGACGGGACAGGGCGTATGAAAAACTGTTTTTT
J gene: TRBJ1-4
D gene: TRBD1
clone size: .
V gene: TRBV20-1

CDR3 protein: CASSQRAGQMNYGYTF
CDR3 DNA: TGCGCCAGCAGCCAGAGGGCAGGACAGATGAACTATGGCTACACCTTC
J gene: TRBJ1-2
D gene: .
clone size: few
V gene: TRBV4-3

CDR3 protein: CASSADTLMAGEQFF
CDR3 DNA: TGTGCCAGCAGCGCCGACACATTAATGGCTGGTGAGCAGTTCTTC
J gene: TRBJ2-1
D gene: .
clone size: .
V gene: TRBV5-5